This T cell receptor beta chain was found in a study of blood T cell repertoires in COVID-19. Libraries were prepared by immunoSEQ multiplex PCR; TCRdb keeps only in-frame clonotypes and omits some of them. The repertoire holds roughly 190,000 clones, with about 88% as singletons. This clone has only one observation. The CDR3 runs to 15 residues. Germline CDR1 and CDR2: SGHNT and YYREEE (reference sequence). With 3 bases removed from V and 9 bases from J, the gap between germline ends came to 19 bases. For recovered donors of Cohort 3, there were two negative PCRs, clearance, or symptom resolution. The sequencing input was PBMCs or T cells enriched from blood (not recorded which). The TCR sequence derives from a woman younger than 35 who had recovered from COVID-19. The chain employs TRBV5-4 and TRBJ2-1; D gene ambiguous. CDR3 protein: CASSSSESVFGEQFF. CDR3 coding DNA: TGTGCCAGCAGCTCGTCCGAGTCCGTTTTTGGTGAGCAGTTCTTC.